This paragraph reports one T cell receptor (beta chain). Antigen unknown. This entry comes from a study of cytomegalovirus exposure and HLA in healthy donors. The germline CDR1 and CDR2 sequences are KGHSH and LQKENI. The CDR3 length is 14 residues. J was trimmed by 6 bases and V by 3 bases; bases with no gene match: 5. Study-level results: Within the 120 or so validation repertoires, first-cohort TCR clusters tended to co-occur, according to a later analysis. Specific recognition of CMV antigens was confirmed in vitro for a few chains (all CMV-associated). 164 TCR beta chains were listed as cytomegalovirus-associated.

Data came from immunoSEQ multiplex PCR; TCRdb stores just in-frame clones and leaves some out. The table includes some 60,000 clones, roughly 96% detected once. The chain carries TRBV18 and TRBJ2-1; 7 bases match TRBD1. This sequence was found in a man aged 18 to 35 in good health and CMV-seronegative. The specimen was PBMCs. DNA for the CDR3: TGTGCCAGCTCACCTCAGACAGGGAGCAATGAGCAGTTCTTC. This gives the protein CASSPQTGSNEQFF. Full variable domain (missing parts from reference TRBV18 and TRBJ2-1): NAGVMQNPRHLVRRRGQEARLRCSPMKGHSHVYWYRQLPEEGLKFMVYLQKENIIDESGMPKERFSAEFPKEGPSILRIQQVVRGDSAAYFCASSPQTGSNEQFFGPGTRLTVL.